This note documents a single T cell receptor (beta chain) sequence. As yet, its antigen is unknown. Library preparation (for TCRbeta) was performed with unique molecular identifiers. Via MiXCR, TCRdb re-called the PCR reads, giving one row per CDR3 protein. The sample carries about 900,000 distinct CDR3 sequences, roughly 31% recorded once. This sample stems from a study of T-cell reconstitution after alpha-beta-depleted transplantation in children. Study-wide findings and caveats: Recipient T cells and thymic progenitors that survived were the source of the high TCRbeta diversity seen at day 60 in some patients.

This CDR3 has 12 amino acids. Trimming pared 2 bases from V and 9 bases from J, leaving 10 bases between. Germline V gene data show CDR1 as SEHNR and CDR2 as FQNEAQ (reference sequence). The clonotype originates from a boy younger than two who had a stem cell transplant for SCID, so the T cells may come from the graft donor. V gene TRBV7-9 combines with J gene TRBJ1-1, with no clear D. Material: PBMCs, mostly from graft donor cells, obtained 360 days after TCRalphabeta/CD19-depleted stem cell transplant. The CDR3: CASSLTVLKAFF. The DNA of the CDR3 is TGTGCCAGCAGCTTAACGGTCCTGAAAGCTTTCTTT.